The 24 T cell receptor beta chains listed next were all sequenced from one sample in a study of blood T cell repertoires in COVID-19. Sequencing used immunoSEQ multiplex PCR; TCRdb keeps in-frame clones, though not all of them. This repertoire shows 98,000 or so clones, just over 85% found once; its top ten account for 10% to 15%. Input material: peripheral blood. The source is a woman aged 60-70 years in a cohort sampled during active or convalescent COVID-19.

This clone was recorded only once. The chain links TRBV9 to TRBJ1-4; D might be TRBD1 (6 bases). V was pared by 0 bases and J by 5 bases, with 14 bases between. This CDR3 comprises 16 residues. Germline V gene lookup returns CDR1 SGDLS and CDR2 YYNGEE. The CDR3 is CASSVGKQGRNEKLFF. The CDR3 DNA reads as TGTGCCAGCAGCGTAGGGAAACAGGGTAGGAATGAAAAACTGTTTTTT.

CDR3: CASSQGGTRKETQYF. The CDR3 nucleotides read TGTGCCAGCAGCCAAGGAGGGACTAGAAAAGAGACCCAGTACTTC. This chain joins TRBV3-1 (or the pseudogene TRBV3-2) and TRBJ2-5, with 8 positions matching TRBD2. V was pared by 1 base and J by 3 bases, with 4 bases of the junction left unmatched. The length of the CDR3 is 15 residues. From germline, CDR1 is LGHDT and CDR2 YNNKEL (reference sequence).

The chain is built from TRBV2 and TRBJ2-3; 13 nucleotides line up with TRBD2. CDR3 length: 16 amino acids. Germline loops: CDR1 SNHLY, CDR2 FYNNEI. Trimming took 3 bases from V and 4 from J; bases not matched to a gene: 4. CDR3 in amino acids: CASSDTSGGGPDTQYF. CDR3 coding DNA: TGTGCCAGCAGTGACACTAGCGGGGGGGGCCCAGATACGCAGTATTTT.

This clone has a single count. In nucleotides, the CDR3 is TGTGCCAGCAGCTTATGGGGCCTAGCCAAAAACATTCAGTACTTC. It specifies CASSLWGLAKNIQYF. The V gene is TRBV7-9, the J gene TRBJ2-4, with D perhaps TRBD1 (5 bases). The length of the CDR3 is 15 residues. Per germline, CDR1 SEHNR and CDR2 FQNEAQ (reference sequence). With 2 bases removed from V and 0 bases from J, the gap between germline ends came to 8 bases.

This clone occurred once. The chain carries TRBV19 and TRBJ2-7, with 14 bases that match TRBD2. Losses at the gene ends were 3 bases for V and 4 bases for J; bases not matched to a gene: 5. The CDR3 totals 16 residues. The germline CDR1 and CDR2 sequences are LNHDA and SQIVND (reference sequence). The CDR3 coding sequence is TGTGCCAGTAGTATGGGACTAGCGGGAGAGGGTTACGAGCAGTACTTC. Translation gives CASSMGLAGEGYEQYF.

This chain connects TRBV7-9 to TRBJ2-7; TRBD1 agrees at 7 bases. Germline-derived CDR1 and CDR2 are SEHNR and FQNEAQ (reference sequence). The CDR3 is 14 amino acids. Germline trimming cut 5 bases from V and 2 bases from J; bases unmatched to any gene: 6. For the CDR3, the DNA is TGTGCCAGCAGCGAAACCGGGACAGCCTACGAGCAGTACTTC. Residues: CASSETGTAYEQYF.

The chain has TRBV5-1 and TRBJ2-3; D remains ambiguous. Trimming shortened V by 4 bases and J by 7 bases, and 13 bases separated the two germline ends. Germline V gene lookup returns CDR1 SGHRS and CDR2 YFSETQ. The CDR3 loop spans 13 amino acids. For the CDR3, the DNA is TGCGCCAGCAGCCCTGCTGGGCAAAATACGCAGTATTTT. Its translation is CASSPAGQNTQYF.

The chain combines TRBV19 with TRBJ2-2; TRBD2 agrees at 8 bases. Per the germline V gene, CDR1 is LNHDA and CDR2 is SQIVND (reference sequence). Trimming took 5 bases from V and 3 from J; bases not matched to a gene: 2. The CDR3 runs to 14 residues. For the CDR3, the DNA is TGTGCCAGTAGTGGGACTAGTGACACCGGGGAGCTGTTTTTT. Its protein product is CASSGTSDTGELFF.

The rearrangement uses TRBV5-6 and TRBJ2-3; 15 nucleotides align to TRBD2. Germline V gene sequence: CDR1 SGHDT, CDR2 YYEEEE. The CDR3 runs 16 residues. Unmatched junction bases numbered 4, after V lost 2 bases and J lost 6 bases. The CDR3 region is CASSFRTSGGADTQYF. In DNA, the CDR3 is TGTGCCAGCAGCTTTCGGACTAGCGGGGGGGCGGATACGCAGTATTTT. Combining the CDR3 with reference TRBV5-6 and TRBJ2-3 gives the whole variable domain DAGVTQSPTHLIKTRGQQVTLRCSPKSGHDTVSWYQQALGQGPQFIFQYYEEEERQRGNFPDRFSGHQFPNYSSELNVNALLLGDSALYLCASSFRTSGGADTQYFGPGTRLTVL.

The V gene is TRBV10-3, the J gene TRBJ1-1; D gene unclear. CDR1 ENHRY and CDR2 SYGVKD come from the germline V gene. The CDR3 contains 13 residues. Trimming removed 7 bases from V and 1 base from J, with 10 bases in between. As DNA, the CDR3 is TGTGCCATCACCCGGCAGGCGAACACTGAAGCTTTCTTT. Its protein product is CAITRQANTEAFF.

The chain joins TRBV5-5 to TRBJ2-1; 9 bases agree with TRBD2. CDR3 length: 14 amino acids. The germline V gene has CDR1 SGHKS and CDR2 YYEKEE (reference sequence). V gave up 1 base and J gave up 9 bases; unmatched junction bases: 5. The CDR3 sequence is CASSLLSGGGEQFF. In DNA, the CDR3 is TGTGCCAGCAGCTTGCTTAGCGGGGGAGGTGAGCAGTTCTTC.

V gene TRBV6-2 or TRBV6-3 combines with J gene TRBJ1-6, with TRBD1 matching 10 bases. There are 16 residues in the CDR3. Per the germline V gene, CDR1 is MNHEY and CDR2 is SVGEGT. J lost 9 bases, V lost 2 bases, and 7 bases had no gene match. Here the CDR3 DNA reads TGTGCCAGCAGTTACCGAGGGACAGGGGCCCGTTCACCCCTCCACTTT. Translated: CASSYRGTGARSPLHF.

The rearrangement uses TRBV5-6 and TRBJ2-5; perhaps TRBD2 as D (6 bases). V was pared by 4 bases and J by 4 bases, with 11 bases between. There are 13 residues in the CDR3. Germline-derived CDR1 and CDR2 are SGHDT and YYEEEE. The CDR3 reads CASSLYSGETQYF. CDR3 in DNA: TGTGCCAGCAGCCTCTATAGCGGAGAGACCCAGTACTTC.

The rearrangement joins TRBV7-2 to TRBJ2-3; D is unclear. V lost 2 bases and J 2 bases, leaving 11 bases between the germline ends. CDR1 is SGHTA, CDR2 FQGNSA, per germline. This CDR3 contains 15 residues. CDR3 sequence: CASSLRGIPTDTQYF. The CDR3 coding sequence is TGTGCCAGCAGCTTAAGAGGAATACCCACAGATACGCAGTATTTT.

The V and J genes are TRBV19 and TRBJ2-6; possibly TRBD1 for D (6 bases). The V gene lost 1 base and the J gene lost 0 bases, with 10 bases spanning the gap. Germline loops: CDR1 LNHDA, CDR2 SQIVND (reference sequence). The CDR3 has 17 residues. CDR3 in amino acids: CASSIGTVISGANVLTF. Written as DNA, the CDR3 is TGTGCCAGTAGTATAGGGACAGTGATCTCTGGGGCCAACGTCCTGACTTTC.

The chain recombines TRBV7-9 with TRBJ2-5, with 10 bases aligning to TRBD2. This CDR3 region has 17 residues. The germline gives CDR1 SEHNR, CDR2 FQNEAQ (reference sequence). Trimming cost V 4 bases and J 4 bases; bases outside gene matches: 12. For the CDR3, the DNA is TGTGCCAGCAGCTCTTCACCGGGACTAGCGTTTGTAGAGACCCAGTACTTC. It encodes CASSSSPGLAFVETQYF. Looking up the rest from reference TRBV7-9 and TRBJ2-5 gives the full variable domain: DTGVSQNPRHKITKRGQNVTFRCDPISEHNRLYWYRQTLGQGPEFLTYFQNEAQLEKSRLLSDRFSAERPKGSFSTLEIQRTEQGDSAMYLCASSSSPGLAFVETQYFGPGTRLLVL.

This clone was counted a single time. One end of the junction varies from germline; a read error may be responsible. The genes are TRBV5-6 and TRBJ1-1, with a possible D match to TRBD1 (5 bases). This CDR3 comprises 14 residues. Germline loops: CDR1 SGHDT, CDR2 YYEEEE. CDR3 bases: TGTGCCAGCAGTCCCAGGGTAGGGAACCCTGAAGCTTTCTTT. It codes for CASSPRVGNPEAFF.

The rearrangement joins TRBV6-6 to TRBJ2-7; D call uncertain. Per germline, CDR1 MNHNY and CDR2 SVGAGI (reference sequence). The CDR3 has 14 residues. Deletions cut 2 bases from V and 0 bases from J, with 8 bases between. The CDR3 reads CASSYNRASYEQYF. CDR3 nucleotides: TGTGCCAGCAGTTACAATCGCGCCTCCTACGAGCAGTACTTC.

The V call is TRBV6-5, the J call TRBJ1-2; 10 positions agree with TRBD1. CDR3 length equals 13 residues. Per the germline V gene, CDR1 is MNHEY and CDR2 is SVGAGI. V was clipped by 6 bases and J by 5 bases; unmatched bases: 3. CDR3 loop: CASRTGGLYGYTF. The CDR3 nucleotides read TGTGCCAGCAGGACAGGGGGCTTGTATGGCTACACCTTC.

The genes are TRBV6-5 and TRBJ1-5; 7 bases agree with TRBD1. V lost 2 bases and J lost 6; bases outside the gene matches: 7. The germline gives CDR1 MNHEY, CDR2 SVGAGI. The CDR3 consists of 15 residues. For the CDR3, the DNA is TGTGCCAGCAGTTACGACAGGGTTGTGACTCAGCCCCAGCATTTT. Its protein is CASSYDRVVTQPQHF.

The genes are TRBV5-5 and TRBJ1-1; TRBD1 matches at 9 bases. The CDR3 has 14 residues. The germline V gene has CDR1 SGHKS and CDR2 YYEKEE (reference sequence). The J segment lost 6 bases and the V segment lost 4 bases, leaving 7 bases of the junction unmatched. The CDR3 DNA sequence: TGTGCCAGCAGCGGGACAGGGTTGGTCTCTGAAGCTTTCTTT. Translation: CASSGTGLVSEAFF.

There are a few counts of this clone. CDR3 protein: CASGLGGGNEQFF. CDR3 coding DNA: TGTGCTAGTGGTTTGGGAGGGGGCAATGAGCAGTTCTTC. The genes are TRBV12-5 and TRBJ2-1; perhaps TRBD1 as D (6 bases). Germline V gene sequence: CDR1 LGHNT, CDR2 FRNRAP. This CDR3 region has 13 residues. The V gene lost 1 base and the J gene lost 6 bases, with 7 bases spanning the gap.

The genes are TRBV28 and TRBJ1-6; D possibly corresponds to TRBD1 (6 bases). The CDR3 runs to 17 residues. The germline gives CDR1 MDHEN, CDR2 SYDVKM. Trimming cost V 5 bases and J 4 bases, with 18 bases left between them. The CDR3 here is CASSPRRWTVYNSPLHF. The CDR3 DNA reads as TGTGCCAGCAGTCCTCGGCGGTGGACAGTTTATAATTCACCCCTCCACTTT.

The rearrangement joins TRBV6-2 or TRBV6-3 to TRBJ2-3; 8 bases are shared with TRBD2. Germline V gives CDR1 MNHEY, CDR2 SVGEGT. This CDR3 is built from 16 residues. Losses at the gene ends were 2 bases for V and 3 bases for J; bases not matched to a gene: 7. The CDR3 reads CASSYRAGGGTDTQYF. The CDR3 coding sequence is TGTGCCAGCAGTTACCGCGCGGGAGGTGGGACAGATACGCAGTATTTT.